Described below is a single TCR beta chain sequence and its context. Antigen: not known. The library targeted TCRbeta and was prepared with unique molecular identifiers. TCRdb ran MiXCR on the PCR reads and lists one entry per CDR3 protein. The repertoire has about 900,000 distinct CDR3 sequences, about 29% of them found once; the top ten carry roughly 28%. The sample comes from a study of T-cell reconstitution after alpha-beta-depleted transplantation in children. Germline values: CDR1 SGDLS, CDR2 YYNGEE. V lost 0 bases, J lost 4 bases, and 19 bases lay in between. This CDR3 has 18 amino acids. Study-wide findings and caveats: At the one-year point after transplant, T-cell counts and TCRbeta diversity were found to come mostly from T cells that had been newly produced.

Material: PBMCs, mostly from graft donor cells, obtained 360 days after TCRalphabeta/CD19-depleted stem cell transplant. The source is a boy in the first two years of life who had a stem cell transplant for SCID, so the T cells may come from the graft donor. This chain connects TRBV9 to TRBJ2-2, with D possibly TRBD1 on 6 matching bases. DNA of the CDR3: TGTGCCAGCAGCGTAGACGTAGACAGGATAGTGGGCACCGGGGAGCTGTTTTTT. Translation: CASSVDVDRIVGTGELFF.